This TCR beta chain was identified in a study of T-cell reconstitution after alpha-beta-depleted transplantation in children. Study-level results: Reportedly, alpha-beta T cells present about two months post-transplant originated from several hundred expanded clones of graft origin.

This clonotype came up many times. The antigen is not known. The TCRbeta library was prepared with unique molecular identifiers. TCRdb reprocessed the PCR reads via MiXCR and lists one record per CDR3 protein. The sample includes approximately 490,000 distinct CDR3 sequences, about 10% of them seen just once. This CDR3 comprises 14 residues. CDR1 is MGHRA, CDR2 YSYEKL, per germline. V was trimmed by 6 bases and J by 2 bases, leaving 12 bases between them. The sample here was PBMCs, taken before TCRalphabeta/CD19-depleted stem cell transplant. The clonotype originates from a child aged 2-15 years with inherited bone marrow failure, due to receive a stem cell transplant. The chain employs TRBV4-1 and TRBJ2-3; no firm D call. CDR3 DNA sequence: TGCGCCAGCAGACCCCCTACTAACACAGATACGCAGTATTTT. Protein: CASRPPTNTDTQYF.